This T cell receptor (beta chain) derives from a study of T cells in women clearing cervical HPV infection. In the study overall: Cases: HPV16-related CIN3 or worse on histology, a couple of invasive cancers. Cases' blood sampling followed lesion detection by median around 23 weeks (90 to 200).

For this clone: The read ends 3 residues early relative to the CDR3; the germline J gene fills the gap.

Germline CDR1 SGHTA, CDR2 FQGTGA. The CDR3 has 16 residues. V was pared by 5 bases and J by 3 bases, with 20 bases between. Assay: immunoSEQ multiplex PCR; the TCRdb copy retains only in-frame clones and omits some. The sample yields tens of thousands of clones, of which the top ten take up 4.8%. The chain couples TRBV7-3 to TRBJ2-7, with a possible D match to TRBD2 (6 bases). This clonotype originated in a woman between 18 and 75 years old with a cervical HPV16 infection that either progressed to CIN3+ or cleared (not recorded which). Sequencing input: blood buffy coat. CDR3: CASSPRGVAGLYEQYF. Partial CDR3 DNA: TGTGCCAGCAGCCCCCGCGGGGTTGCGGGGCTCTACGAG.